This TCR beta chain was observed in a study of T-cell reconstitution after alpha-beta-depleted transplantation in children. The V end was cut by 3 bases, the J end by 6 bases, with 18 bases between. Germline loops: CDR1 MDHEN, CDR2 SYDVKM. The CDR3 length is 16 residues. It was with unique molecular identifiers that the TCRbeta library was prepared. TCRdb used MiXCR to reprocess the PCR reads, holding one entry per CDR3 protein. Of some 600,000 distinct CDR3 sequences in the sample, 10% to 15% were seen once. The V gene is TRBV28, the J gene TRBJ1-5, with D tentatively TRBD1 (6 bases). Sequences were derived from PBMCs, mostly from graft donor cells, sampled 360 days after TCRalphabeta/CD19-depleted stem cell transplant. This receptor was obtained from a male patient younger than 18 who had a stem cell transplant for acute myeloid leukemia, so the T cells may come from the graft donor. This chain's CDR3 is CASSFTGGPGGQPQHF. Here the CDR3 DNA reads TGTGCCAGCAGTTTTACGGGGGGCCCGGGAGGTCAGCCCCAGCATTTT. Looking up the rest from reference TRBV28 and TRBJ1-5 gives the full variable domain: DVKVTQSSRYLVKRTGEKVFLECVQDMDHENMFWYRQDPGLGLRLIYFSYDVKMKEKGDIPEGYSVSREKKERFSLILESASTNQTSMYLCASSFTGGPGGQPQHFGDGTRLSIL.